These 27 T cell receptor beta chains were sequenced from one sample in a study of blood T cell repertoires in COVID-19. Using immunoSEQ multiplex PCR, the repertoire was profiled, and TCRdb retains in-frame clones only, with some absent. The table shows about 220,000 clones, with about 86% occurring only once. The sequencing sample was made of peripheral blood. Every receptor here comes from a woman aged 45-65 years with acute or convalescent COVID-19.

This clone has a handful of counts. This chain connects TRBV6-5 to TRBJ1-4; TRBD1 matches 8 bases. CDR1 is MNHEY, CDR2 SVGAGI, per germline. This CDR3 comprises 13 residues. J lost 8 bases, V lost 8 bases, and 7 bases had no gene match. CDR3: CASGTGGGEKLFF. The CDR3 DNA follows: TGTGCCAGCGGCACAGGGGGAGGAGAAAAACTGTTTTTT.

The chain carries TRBV12-5 and TRBJ1-2, with TRBD1 matching 8 bases. From germline, CDR1 is LGHNT and CDR2 FRNRAP. The CDR3 sequence is 15 residues long. V lost 4 bases, J lost 2 bases, and 6 bases stayed unmatched. The CDR3 loop is CASGSHWTGNYGYTF. In DNA form, the CDR3 reads TGTGCTAGTGGTTCCCACTGGACAGGGAACTATGGCTACACCTTC.

For the CDR3, the DNA is TGTGCCACCAGCAGAGGATCGGGGAATTCACCCCTCCACTTT. Residues: CATSRGSGNSPLHF. The chain combines TRBV15 with TRBJ1-6, with no clear D. CDR1 and CDR2 (germline): LNHNV, YYDKDF (reference sequence). The length of the CDR3 is 14 residues. V lost 1 base to trimming and J lost 7 bases, with 8 bases between them. Based on the CDR3 plus reference TRBV15 and TRBJ1-6, the full variable domain is DAMVIQNPRYQVTQFGKPVTLSCSQTLNHNVMYWYQQKSSQAPKLLFHYYDKDFNNEADTPDNFQSRRPNTSFCFLDIRSPGLGDTAMYLCATSRGSGNSPLHFGNGTRLTVT.

This CDR3 reads CASSLPGSTDTQYF. The CDR3 nucleotides are TGTGCCAGCAGCTTGCCAGGGAGCACAGATACGCAGTATTTT. V usage is TRBV11-1 and J usage is TRBJ2-3, with D possibly being TRBD1 (5 bases). The CDR3 is made up of 14 amino acids. V gave up 3 bases and J gave up 0 bases, with 7 bases separating them. CDR1 is SGHAT and CDR2 is FQDESV in the germline V gene (reference sequence).

V usage is TRBV5-6 and J usage is TRBJ1-2; the D gene is possibly TRBD1 (6 bases). V was pared by 2 bases and J by 2 bases, with 7 bases between. Germline V lookup: CDR1 SGHDT, CDR2 YYEEEE. The CDR3 totals 13 residues. The CDR3 spells CASSFTGNYGYTF. CDR3 nucleotides: TGTGCCAGCAGCTTTACAGGGAACTATGGCTACACCTTC.

This chain uses TRBV7-8 with TRBJ1-1; perhaps TRBD1 as D (6 bases). This CDR3 contains 13 residues. Germline V gives CDR1 SGHVS, CDR2 FQNEAQ. Trimming cost V 5 bases and J 3 bases, with 10 bases left between them. CDR3 region: CASSLHRDTEAFF. CDR3 coding DNA: TGTGCCAGCAGCCTCCACAGGGACACTGAAGCTTTCTTT.

The V and J genes are TRBV4-1 and TRBJ1-4; D unresolved. Germline CDR1 and CDR2: MGHRA and YSYEKL. V was shortened by 0 bases and J by 7 bases, with 12 bases between the two germline ends. The CDR3 loop spans 15 amino acids. CDR3 loop: CASSQDPGKGEKLFF. The CDR3 DNA follows: TGCGCCAGCAGCCAAGATCCGGGGAAAGGTGAAAAACTGTTTTTT.

The genes are TRBV24-1 and TRBJ2-7; 7 bases fit TRBD1. The V and J ends lost 4 bases and 0 bases, in that order; junction bases with no gene match: 8. The CDR3 runs 16 residues. From germline, CDR1 is KGHDR and CDR2 SFDVKD. CDR3 amino acids: CATSDQRQGGSYEQYF. The CDR3 coding sequence is TGTGCCACCAGTGACCAACGACAGGGTGGCTCCTACGAGCAGTACTTC.

The chain combines TRBV28 with TRBJ1-5; D may be TRBD1 (6 bases). Germline V gene sequence: CDR1 MDHEN, CDR2 SYDVKM. This CDR3 has 16 amino acids. The V end was cut by 2 bases, the J end by 0 bases, with 11 bases between. Here the CDR3 DNA reads TGTGCCAGCAGTTTAGGACAGTCATATAGCAATCAGCCCCAGCATTTT. Encoded protein: CASSLGQSYSNQPQHF.

V gene TRBV10-2 combines with J gene TRBJ2-7; D is undetermined. Germline CDR1 is WSHSY and CDR2 is SAAADI. V lost 7 bases and J 2 bases, leaving 12 bases between the germline ends. CDR3 length equals 13 residues. The CDR3 here is CASIDSLTYEQYF. Written as DNA, the CDR3 is TGCGCCAGCATAGATAGCCTCACCTACGAGCAGTACTTC.

The chain has TRBV7-2 and TRBJ2-1, with a weak D call TRBD1 (5 bases). Trimming removed 4 bases at V and 10 bases at J, with 8 bases between. Germline V gene lookup returns CDR1 SGHTA and CDR2 FQGNSA. There are 11 residues in the CDR3. The CDR3 coding sequence is TGTGCCAGCAGCTCGCCAGGGGAGCAGTTCTTC. Translation gives CASSSPGEQFF.

This clone was detected a few times. The chain employs TRBV27 and TRBJ1-3; D uncertain. V was trimmed by 5 bases and J by 4 bases, leaving 15 bases between them. Germline V gene lookup returns CDR1 MNHEY and CDR2 SMNVEV (reference sequence). The CDR3 has 15 residues. CDR3 in amino acids: CASSQSGLRGNTIYF. The CDR3 region has the DNA TGTGCCAGCAGTCAGTCGGGGTTAAGGGGAAACACCATATATTTT.

This clone appeared once. The rearrangement joins TRBV5-1 to TRBJ2-7, with TRBD1 matching over 9 bases. J was trimmed by 4 bases and V by 0 bases; bases with no gene match: 2. Germline V lookup: CDR1 SGHRS, CDR2 YFSETQ. The CDR3 is made up of 14 amino acids. The CDR3 DNA is TGCGCCAGCAGCTTGGGACAGGGGGATTACGAGCAGTACTTC. This codes for CASSLGQGDYEQYF. The complete variable domain, with remaining parts taken from reference TRBV5-1 and TRBJ2-7, reads KAGVTQTPRYLIKTRGQQVTLSCSPISGHRSVSWYQQTPGQGLQFLFEYFSETQRNKGNFPGRFSGRQFSNSRSEMNVSTLELGDSALYLCASSLGQGDYEQYFGPGTRLTVT.

This chain uses TRBV6-1 with TRBJ2-7, with a weak D call TRBD1 (6 bases). The germline CDR1 and CDR2 sequences are MNHNS and SASEGT. Trimming took 3 bases from V and 8 from J, leaving 11 bases between them. The CDR3 is 12 residues long. CDR3 bases: TGTGCCAGCAGTGAGGACAGTAGGAAGCAGTACTTC. The encoded protein is CASSEDSRKQYF.

The chain employs TRBV10-3 and TRBJ1-5; D uncertain. The CDR3 contains 13 residues. V dropped 6 bases and J dropped 3 bases, with 9 bases sitting between them. Germline V gene data show CDR1 as ENHRY and CDR2 as SYGVKD. The CDR3 DNA reads as TGTGCCATCAGGCCAGATTCCAATCAGCCCCAGCATTTT. Protein: CAIRPDSNQPQHF.

This chain uses TRBV28 with TRBJ1-1, with 11 bases identical to TRBD1. The germline V gene encodes CDR1 MDHEN and CDR2 SYDVKM. The CDR3 totals 16 residues. V dropped 5 bases and J dropped 5; count of bases not matched to a gene: 10. The CDR3 is CASSRAGQGGETEAFF. As DNA, the CDR3 is TGTGCCAGCAGTCGAGCGGGACAGGGGGGAGAAACTGAAGCTTTCTTT.

The chain carries TRBV4-1 and TRBJ2-1, with 7 bases matching TRBD1. The CDR3 contains 15 residues. Trimming cost V 5 bases and J 4 bases; bases outside gene matches: 8. Germline CDR1 MGHRA, CDR2 YSYEKL. The CDR3 DNA sequence: TGCGCCAGCAGCTTTGGACAGGACTCGTACAATGAGCAGTTCTTC. It specifies CASSFGQDSYNEQFF.

The chain has TRBV15 and TRBJ2-5, with D perhaps TRBD2 (6 bases). The V end lost 5 bases, the J end lost 4 bases, and 14 bases lay between the germline ends. The length of the CDR3 is 14 residues. From germline, CDR1 is LNHNV and CDR2 YYDKDF (reference sequence). CDR3 bases: TGTGCCACCAGCCAGGTCCGGGGGAGAGAGACCCAGTACTTC. Its protein is CATSQVRGRETQYF.

J is TRBJ2-7 and V is TRBV14; 10 nucleotides agree with TRBD2. Looked up from germline, CDR1 is SGHDN and CDR2 is FVKESK. After removal of 1 base from V and 5 bases from J, the junction contained 14 bases not matched to a gene. The CDR3 is 18 residues long. The CDR3 here is CASSQGTSGNQENNEQYF. CDR3 coding DNA: TGTGCCAGCAGCCAAGGCACTAGCGGGAACCAGGAGAACAACGAGCAGTACTTC.

The DNA for the CDR3 is TGTGCCAGCAGCCAAGGTCTAGGTTTCAACAATGAGCAGTTCTTC. Its protein is CASSQGLGFNNEQFF. V gene TRBV3-1 (or the pseudogene TRBV3-2) combines with J gene TRBJ2-1; D uncertain. This CDR3 has 15 amino acids. Germline V gene sequence: CDR1 LGHDT, CDR2 YNNKEL (reference sequence). V was clipped by 1 base and J by 5 bases, with 12 bases between them.

This rearrangement joins TRBV5-1 to TRBJ2-1, with D hard to call. V was pared by 1 base and J by 7 bases, with 3 bases between. The length of the CDR3 is 11 residues. Germline V gene sequence: CDR1 SGHRS, CDR2 YFSETQ. CDR3 amino acids: CASSLSNEQFF. In nucleotides, the CDR3 is TGCGCCAGCAGCTTGTCGAATGAGCAGTTCTTC.

The V call is TRBV28, the J call TRBJ2-1, with 9 bases aligning to TRBD1. The germline V gene has CDR1 MDHEN and CDR2 SYDVKM. V dropped 6 bases and J dropped 6; count of bases not matched to a gene: 9. This CDR3 spans 15 amino acids. CDR3 amino acids: CASSSTGGVGNEQFF. The CDR3, as DNA: TGTGCCAGCAGCTCGACAGGGGGTGTTGGCAATGAGCAGTTCTTC.

The chain couples TRBV6-5 to TRBJ2-1; D remains ambiguous. The CDR3 length is 15 residues. The germline gives CDR1 MNHEY, CDR2 SVGAGI. V dropped 0 bases and J dropped 4 bases, with 10 bases sitting between them. The CDR3 is CASSYSIPGYNEQFF. CDR3 bases: TGTGCCAGCAGTTACTCTATACCGGGTTACAATGAGCAGTTCTTC.

V is TRBV3-1 (or the pseudogene TRBV3-2) and J is TRBJ1-2; D gene unclear. Trimming stripped 3 bases from V and 6 bases from J, with 14 bases between. The length of the CDR3 is 14 residues. The V gene's germline CDR1 is LGHDT and CDR2 YNNKEL (reference sequence). The CDR3 sequence: CASSHPSGFDGYTF. The CDR3 bases are TGTGCCAGCAGCCATCCCTCGGGGTTTGATGGCTACACCTTC.

The rearrangement joins TRBV6-5 to TRBJ2-6, with 7 positions matching TRBD1. Germline-derived CDR1 and CDR2 are MNHEY and SVGAGI. The CDR3 contains 14 residues. V gave up 6 bases and J gave up 2 bases; unmatched junction bases: 1. Written as DNA, the CDR3 is TGTGCCAGCAGAGGGGGCCCTGGGGCCAACGTCCTGACTTTC. Its translation is CASRGGPGANVLTF.

As DNA, the CDR3 is TGTGCCAGCAGCTTGGAGCGGCGGGAGGGCCCACTTGAGCAGTTCTTC. Its protein is CASSLERREGPLEQFF. The rearrangement joins TRBV5-6 to TRBJ2-1, with 9 nucleotides matching TRBD2. Germline values: CDR1 SGHDT, CDR2 YYEEEE. Unmatched junction bases numbered 10, after V lost 0 bases and J lost 9 bases. The CDR3 loop spans 16 amino acids. Full variable domain (remainder filled in from reference TRBV5-6 and TRBJ2-1): DAGVTQSPTHLIKTRGQQVTLRCSPKSGHDTVSWYQQALGQGPQFIFQYYEEEERQRGNFPDRFSGHQFPNYSSELNVNALLLGDSALYLCASSLERREGPLEQFFGPGTRLTVL.

The V and J genes are TRBV7-8 and TRBJ1-5; 7 bases line up with TRBD1. The CDR3 length is 15 residues. CDR1 SGHVS and CDR2 FQNEAQ come from the germline V gene. The V and J ends lost 5 bases and 0 bases, in that order; junction bases with no gene match: 4. The CDR3 here is CASSPGGYSNQPQHF. The DNA of the CDR3 is TGTGCCAGCAGCCCAGGGGGTTATAGCAATCAGCCCCAGCATTTT.